Sequencing of this T cell receptor (beta chain) was carried out in a study of blood T cell repertoires in COVID-19. The CDR3 is 15 residues long. The V end was cut by 1 base, the J end by 4 bases, with 8 bases between. CDR1 is LNHNV and CDR2 is YYDKDF in the germline V gene (reference sequence). This table comes from immunoSEQ multiplex PCR, and its TCRdb copy is limited to in-frame clones, with some not included. The top ten clones hold under 30% of a sample with roughly 63,000 clones, roughly 74% of them seen once. The J gene is TRBJ1-6, the V gene TRBV15; D not certain. The sequence was collected from a woman older than 75 with acute or convalescent COVID-19. Sample: peripheral blood. CDR3 DNA sequence: TGTGCCACCAGCAGAGCTCTCGGGTATAATTCACCCCTCCACTTT. Protein sequence: CATSRALGYNSPLHF. Combining the CDR3 with reference TRBV15 and TRBJ1-6 gives the whole variable domain DAMVIQNPRYQVTQFGKPVTLSCSQTLNHNVMYWYQQKSSQAPKLLFHYYDKDFNNEADTPDNFQSRRPNTSFCFLDIRSPGLGDTAMYLCATSRALGYNSPLHFGNGTRLTVT.